These 11 T cell receptor beta chains share one sample of origin, sequenced in a study of radiotherapy plus CTLA-4 blockade in lung cancer. Clones were sequenced by immunoSEQ multiplex PCR, and TCRdb holds only the in-frame ones, with some missing. The sample holds approximately 98,000 clones, roughly four fifths seen once. This specimen was peripheral blood, taken from a patient treated with radiotherapy plus ipilimumab. The receptors were gathered from a human donor with non-small cell lung cancer who had a partial response to radiotherapy plus ipilimumab.

The chain is built from TRBV29-1 and TRBJ2-3, with 14 bases matching TRBD2. From germline, CDR1 is SQVTM and CDR2 ANQGSEA. The CDR3 is 18 amino acids. V shed 0 bases, J shed 5 bases, and the junction held 10 bases outside the gene matches. DNA for the CDR3: TGCAGCGTTGAAGACAAAATAACCGGGACTAGCGGGAGAGATACGCAGTATTTT. It encodes CSVEDKITGTSGRDTQYF.

The chain has TRBV4-1 and TRBJ2-7, with 9 bases lining up with TRBD2. V shed 1 base and J 2 bases; nucleotides not matched to a gene: 9. There are 17 residues in the CDR3. Germline V gives CDR1 MGHRA, CDR2 YSYEKL. The CDR3 sequence: CASSQAPGGRAPYEQYF. CDR3 nucleotides: TGCGCCAGCAGCCAAGCCCCAGGCGGGAGGGCCCCCTACGAGCAGTACTTC.

The gene calls are TRBV9 and TRBJ2-3; 11 nucleotides line up with TRBD2. Germline V lookup: CDR1 SGDLS, CDR2 YYNGEE. J lost 7 bases, V lost 0 bases, and 7 bases had no gene match. The CDR3 covers 16 residues. The CDR3 DNA is TGTGCCAGCAGCGTAGGCCTAGCGGGAGGAAGAAATACGCAGTATTTT. Translating gives CASSVGLAGGRNTQYF.

The rearrangement uses TRBV4-2 and TRBJ2-3; D remains ambiguous. The germline V gene encodes CDR1 LGHNA and CDR2 YNFKEQ. CDR3 length: 16 residues. The V gene lost 0 bases and the J gene lost 1 base, with 11 bases spanning the gap. The CDR3 reads CASSQERGLGTDTQYF. The CDR3 nucleotides are TGTGCCAGCAGCCAAGAAAGAGGCCTGGGCACAGATACGCAGTATTTT.

The chain couples TRBV5-4 to TRBJ2-7; 10 bases are shared with TRBD1. The V gene end was trimmed by 2 bases and the J gene end by 3 bases; junction bases not matched to a gene: 5. CDR1 is SGHNT and CDR2 is YYREEE in the germline V gene (reference sequence). The CDR3 is made up of 15 amino acids. The CDR3 protein is CASSFPGQGLYEQYF. The CDR3, as DNA: TGTGCCAGCAGCTTCCCGGGACAGGGGCTCTACGAGCAGTACTTC.

The table lists this clone with a count of one. The chain links TRBV19 to TRBJ2-1; D is perhaps TRBD2 (5 bases). This CDR3 is built from 15 residues. The germline CDR1 and CDR2 sequences are LNHDA and SQIVND (reference sequence). Trimming took off 9 bases at V and 0 bases at J, with 15 bases between the two ends. In DNA form, the CDR3 reads TGTGCCAGCCGGGGAGCTCTGAGCTCCTACAATGAGCAGTTCTTC. Encoded protein: CASRGALSSYNEQFF.

The rearrangement uses TRBV7-2 and TRBJ2-6; D perhaps matches TRBD1 (6 bases). Trimming pared 6 bases from V and 1 base from J, leaving 10 bases between. Germline V gene lookup returns CDR1 SGHTA and CDR2 FQGNSA. This CDR3 comprises 15 residues. The CDR3 nucleotides read TGTGCCAGCAGAAGAGACAGGTCTGGGGCCAACGTCCTGACTTTC. Translated: CASRRDRSGANVLTF.

The chain is built from TRBV4-1 and TRBJ2-2; perhaps TRBD1 as D (6 bases). The CDR3 loop spans 14 amino acids. The germline V and J ends were trimmed by 6 bases and 5 bases, with 13 bases remaining between them. CDR1 and CDR2 (germline): MGHRA, YSYEKL. The CDR3 reads CASSRTDLTGELFF. Here the CDR3 DNA reads TGCGCCAGCAGTCGGACAGACTTAACCGGGGAGCTGTTTTTT.

The chain has TRBV28 and TRBJ1-6, with D perhaps matching TRBD1 (6 bases). Trimming pared 7 bases from V and 7 bases from J, leaving 17 bases between. CDR3 size: 15 residues. Germline CDR1 and CDR2: MDHEN and SYDVKM. This CDR3 reads CASTDHPRGNSPLHF. The CDR3 DNA sequence: TGTGCCAGCACCGACCATCCCAGGGGCAATTCACCCCTCCACTTT. The full variable domain, completed using reference TRBV28 and TRBJ1-6, is DVKVTQSSRYLVKRTGEKVFLECVQDMDHENMFWYRQDPGLGLRLIYFSYDVKMKEKGDIPEGYSVSREKKERFSLILESASTNQTSMYLCASTDHPRGNSPLHFGNGTRLTVT.

This clone was detected only a few times. The chain links TRBV5-5 to TRBJ2-1, with 8 bases lining up with TRBD2. This CDR3 comprises 17 residues. CDR1 and CDR2 from the germline V gene are SGHKS and YYEKEE (reference sequence). Trimming at V came to 3 bases and at J to 0 bases, leaving 8 bases not matched to a gene. The CDR3 spells CASSSRGEAFSYNEQFF. CDR3 in DNA: TGTGCCAGCAGCTCGCGGGGGGAGGCCTTCTCCTACAATGAGCAGTTCTTC.

The chain employs TRBV2 and TRBJ2-7, with D hard to call. The CDR3 extends over 12 amino acids. Germline V CDR1 and CDR2: SNHLY, FYNNEI. V shed 1 base and J shed 5 bases, with 6 bases lying between them. DNA of the CDR3: TGTGCCAGCAGTGAAGTGGGCAACGAGCAGTACTTC. It encodes CASSEVGNEQYF.